These 28 T cell receptor beta chains were all obtained from the same sample, sequenced in a study of beta chain features in type 1 diabetes. Study-wide points: Shorter TCRB CDR3s, moderately but significantly so, were found in Type 1 diabetes patients in all four CD4+ subsets.

Expressed TCRB transcripts were sequenced after all isolated RNA was converted to cDNA. Only in-frame clones appear in the TCRdb table, and some are missing; sequencing was by immunoSEQ multiplex PCR. The data show about 700,000 clones, about an eighth seen once. Their antigen targets remain unknown. The sample taken for sequencing was naive CD4+ T cells from blood. The receptors come from a man between 18 and 35 years old with type 1 diabetes.

This chain links TRBV2 with TRBJ2-7, with 8 bases that match TRBD1. CDR3 length equals 15 residues. Germline-derived CDR1 and CDR2 are SNHLY and FYNNEI. V was pared by 9 bases and J by 5 bases, with 15 bases of the junction left unmatched. DNA of the CDR3: TGTGCCAGTTCCCGTAGAGCCGACAGGGGTCACGAGCAGTACTTC. It specifies CASSRRADRGHEQYF.

V and J are TRBV28 and TRBJ1-2, with TRBD1 matching 8 bases. Germline V CDR1 and CDR2: MDHEN, SYDVKM. The length of the CDR3 is 14 residues. The trim removed 3 bases at V and 5 bases at J, leaving 5 bases unmatched. The chain's CDR3 is CASSLQGASYGYTF. The CDR3 DNA sequence: TGTGCCAGCAGTTTGCAGGGGGCATCGTATGGCTACACCTTC.

This chain uses TRBV5-1 with TRBJ1-1; TRBD1 is a possible D gene (5 bases). From germline, CDR1 is SGHRS and CDR2 YFSETQ. V was shortened by 6 bases and J by 1 base, with 10 bases between the two germline ends. The CDR3 runs 13 residues. CDR3: CASNLQGNTEAFF. CDR3 coding DNA: TGCGCCAGCAACCTTCAGGGGAACACTGAAGCTTTCTTT. The entire variable domain, with the rest obtained from reference TRBV5-1 and TRBJ1-1, is as follows: KAGVTQTPRYLIKTRGQQVTLSCSPISGHRSVSWYQQTPGQGLQFLFEYFSETQRNKGNFPGRFSGRQFSNSRSEMNVSTLELGDSALYLCASNLQGNTEAFFGQGTRLTVV.

This rearrangement joins TRBV5-1 to TRBJ2-1; 11 bases map to TRBD1. From germline, CDR1 is SGHRS and CDR2 YFSETQ. The CDR3 length is 16 residues. Trimming took 4 bases from V and 6 from J; bases not matched to a gene: 9. Here the CDR3 reads CASSETGTGGTNEQFF. For the CDR3, the DNA is TGCGCCAGCAGCGAAACCGGGACAGGGGGTACCAATGAGCAGTTCTTC.

This clone was seen a few times. The rearrangement joins TRBV25-1 to TRBJ2-1, with TRBD2 as a possible D gene (6 bases). Germline loops: CDR1 MGHDK, CDR2 SYGVNS. Trimming took off 6 bases at V and 3 bases at J, with 9 bases between the two ends. The CDR3 totals 13 residues. In DNA form, the CDR3 reads TGTGCCAGCAGGGGGGGAAACTACAATGAGCAGTTCTTC. Translated, it gives CASRGGNYNEQFF.

The chain combines TRBV29-1 with TRBJ1-1, with 7 bases matching TRBD1. J gave up 5 bases and V 7 bases, and 13 bases lay outside the gene matches. CDR1 and CDR2 (germline): SQVTM, ANQGSEA. CDR3 length equals 14 residues. The CDR3 reads CSGSHRQGETEAFF. CDR3 nucleotide sequence: TGCAGCGGTTCACATCGACAGGGCGAGACTGAAGCTTTCTTT.

The rearrangement links TRBV9 to TRBJ2-3; 7 bases are shared with TRBD2. CDR3 size: 17 residues. Germline loops: CDR1 SGDLS, CDR2 YYNGEE. With V trimmed by 3 bases and J by 6 bases, 16 bases remained unmatched. CDR3 in DNA: TGTGCCAGCAGCGCCGGACTAGAAGGGCCTCTCGGGGATACGCAGTATTTT. Translation: CASSAGLEGPLGDTQYF.

There are a few counts of this clone. The chain recombines TRBV5-1 with TRBJ2-3, with unresolved D. CDR1 and CDR2 (germline): SGHRS, YFSETQ. The CDR3 is 14 amino acids. V lost 0 bases, J lost 1 base, and 6 bases lay in between. CDR3 in DNA: TGCGCCAGCAGCTTGGGGGCCGGCACAGATACGCAGTATTTT. This encodes CASSLGAGTDTQYF.

In its sample, this clone was seen a few times. The chain is built from TRBV2 and TRBJ1-1; maybe TRBD1 (5 bases). Germline CDR1 and CDR2: SNHLY and FYNNEI. The CDR3 length is 15 residues. V gave up 4 bases and J gave up 0 bases, with 12 bases separating them. The CDR3 sequence: CASSGQGIMNTEAFF. As DNA, the CDR3 is TGTGCCAGCAGTGGGCAGGGAATCATGAACACTGAAGCTTTCTTT.

This clone was seen more than once but under ten times. The chain employs TRBV25-1 and TRBJ1-1, with D unresolved. V was cut by 7 bases and J by 1 base, with 19 bases left in between. The CDR3 covers 16 residues. CDR1 MGHDK and CDR2 SYGVNS come from the germline V gene. The CDR3 sequence is CASTPQVGSGNTEAFF. CDR3 nucleotide sequence: TGTGCCAGCACCCCCCAGGTCGGGTCCGGGAACACTGAAGCTTTCTTT.

Comment on this clone: Germline is not matched at one junction end, which may reflect a read error. The chain carries TRBV6-1 and TRBJ2-7; 11 bases agree with TRBD1. CDR3 size: 12 residues. Germline CDR1 is MNHNS and CDR2 is SASEGT. The CDR3 is CASSSVPGQGVF. CDR3 DNA: TGTGCCAGCAGTTCCGTTCCGGGACAGGGGGTCTTC.

This clone was detected a few times. This chain links TRBV9 with TRBJ2-7; the match to TRBD2 covers 8 bases. CDR1 SGDLS and CDR2 YYNGEE come from the germline V gene. V shed 0 bases, J shed 4 bases, and the junction held 3 bases outside the gene matches. The length of the CDR3 is 14 residues. In nucleotides, the CDR3 is TGTGCCAGCAGCGTAGAGGGCGGGGGGTACGAGCAGTACTTC. Translation: CASSVEGGGYEQYF. The whole variable domain, remainder taken from reference TRBV9 and TRBJ2-7, is DSGVTQTPKHLITATGQRVTLRCSPRSGDLSVYWYQQSLDQGLQFLIQYYNGEERAKGNILERFSAQQFPDLHSELNLSSLELGDSALYFCASSVEGGGYEQYFGPGTRLTVT.

The table lists this clone with a few counts. The rearrangement uses TRBV7-9 and TRBJ2-2; 10 nucleotides match TRBD1. The junction had 9 bases not matched to a gene; V was cut back by 7 bases and J by 4 bases. Germline V gene lookup returns CDR1 SEHNR and CDR2 FQNEAQ (reference sequence). This CDR3 is 16 amino acids long. The CDR3 nucleotides read TGTGCCAGCACCTTCGGGACAGGGGAGGTCACCGGGGAGCTGTTTTTT. Protein: CASTFGTGEVTGELFF.

This clone showed up just a few times. This chain links TRBV25-1 with TRBJ2-1; 7 bases agree with TRBD2. CDR1 and CDR2 (germline): MGHDK, SYGVNS. The CDR3 totals 16 residues. Trimming at V came to 3 bases and at J to 6 bases, leaving 11 bases not matched to a gene. CDR3 bases: TGTGCCAGCAGTGACCTCGGGACTACCTCAGCCAATGAGCAGTTCTTC. This gives the protein CASSDLGTTSANEQFF. The complete variable domain, with remaining parts taken from reference TRBV25-1 and TRBJ2-1, reads EADIYQTPRYLVIGTGKKITLECSQTMGHDKMYWYQQDPGMELHLIHYSYGVNSTEKGDLSSESTVSRIRTEHFPLTLESARPSHTSQYLCASSDLGTTSANEQFFGPGTRLTVL.

This clone was seen a handful of times. This chain uses TRBV10-3 with TRBJ1-3; no definite D call. V was shortened by 6 bases and J by 2 bases, with 8 bases between the two germline ends. CDR1 ENHRY and CDR2 SYGVKD come from the germline V gene. CDR3 length: 13 amino acids. The CDR3, as DNA: TGTGCCATCAGAAAGGGTGCTGGAAACACCATATATTTT. Its protein is CAIRKGAGNTIYF.

This clone has only a few counts. CDR3 protein: CASSARSPYNEQFF. The DNA for the CDR3 is TGTGCCAGCAGTGCGCGGAGCCCCTACAATGAGCAGTTCTTC. The chain has TRBV2 and TRBJ2-1; D gene ambiguous. This CDR3 is built from 14 residues. Trimming removed 4 bases at V and 2 bases at J, with 9 bases between. Germline loops: CDR1 SNHLY, CDR2 FYNNEI.

V usage is TRBV4-1 and J usage is TRBJ1-5, with D maybe TRBD1 (6 bases). The CDR3 runs to 16 residues. Germline loops: CDR1 MGHRA, CDR2 YSYEKL. V lost 0 bases to trimming and J lost 1 base, with 10 bases between them. In nucleotides, the CDR3 is TGCGCCAGCAGCCAAGATAGGGACATGAGCAATCAGCCCCAGCATTTT. It translates to CASSQDRDMSNQPQHF.

The chain is built from TRBV28 and TRBJ2-2; TRBD1 aligns across 10 bases. V trimming: 6 bases; J trimming: 5 bases; junction bases outside the gene matches: 3. The CDR3 totals 14 residues. CDR1 and CDR2 (germline): MDHEN, SYDVKM. The CDR3 DNA sequence: TGTGCCAGCAGCGGACAGGGGGAGACCGGGGAGCTGTTTTTT. Amino acid sequence: CASSGQGETGELFF.

The rearrangement uses TRBV7-2 and TRBJ2-5; 10 bases are a match to TRBD2. The CDR3 contains 16 residues. V lost 1 base and J lost 2; bases outside the gene matches: 4. Germline CDR1 and CDR2: SGHTA and FQGNSA. This chain's CDR3 is CASSLVGTSAQETQYF. The CDR3 nucleotides read TGTGCCAGCAGCTTAGTTGGGACTAGCGCACAAGAGACCCAGTACTTC.

The DNA for the CDR3 is TGTGCCAGCAGCCAGGGGACGGAAGTGACCGGGGAGCTGTTTTTT. This encodes CASSQGTEVTGELFF. The chain recombines TRBV5-4 with TRBJ2-2; tentatively, D is TRBD1 (6 bases). The CDR3 consists of 15 residues. V was clipped by 4 bases and J by 5 bases, with 15 bases between them. Germline CDR1 reads SGHNT; CDR2 reads YYREEE (reference sequence).

V and J are TRBV18 and TRBJ2-5; D gene ambiguous. The CDR3 runs to 15 residues. Germline CDR1 KGHSH, CDR2 LQKENI. V was pared by 1 base and J by 1 base, with 10 bases between. Written as DNA, the CDR3 is TGTGCCAGCTCACCACGGTCTGCGGCCCAAGAGACCCAGTACTTC. As protein: CASSPRSAAQETQYF.

The rearrangement joins TRBV21-1 to TRBJ2-3; the table's D call, TRBD2, has no DNA check behind it. TRBV21-1 is reported as a pseudogene. This CDR3 has 16 residues. The CDR3 nucleotides are TGTGCCAGCAGCAAAGCCCAGCGGGGATCCACAGATACGCAGTATTTT. Translated, it gives CASSKAQRGSTDTQYF.

This clone was seen only a few times. The chain couples TRBV18 to TRBJ1-3, with TRBD1 matching over 7 bases. Looked up from germline, CDR1 is KGHSH and CDR2 is LQKENI. With V trimmed by 3 bases and J by 2 bases, 1 base remained unmatched. The CDR3 extends over 14 amino acids. The DNA of the CDR3 is TGTGCCAGCTCACCGACAGGGACTGGAAACACCATATATTTT. Protein: CASSPTGTGNTIYF.

This clone was observed a few times. The CDR3 DNA follows: TGTGCCAGCAGCACCACCACAGGGCTAAACATTCAGTACTTC. This gives the protein CASSTTTGLNIQYF. The rearrangement links TRBV5-5 to TRBJ2-4; D might be TRBD1 (6 bases). Trimming shortened V by 4 bases and J by 6 bases, and 14 bases separated the two germline ends. The CDR3 extends over 14 amino acids. CDR1 is SGHKS and CDR2 is YYEKEE in the germline V gene (reference sequence).

This clone has a handful of counts. The chain couples TRBV18 to TRBJ2-7; D is perhaps TRBD2 (6 bases). Germline V CDR1 and CDR2: KGHSH, LQKENI. The V gene lost 6 bases and the J gene lost 6 bases, with 15 bases spanning the gap. This CDR3 is built from 13 residues. CDR3 DNA: TGTGCCAGCTCTCCGGCCGGGGGAGGCGAGCAGTACTTC. This encodes CASSPAGGGEQYF. Drawing the rest from reference TRBV18 and TRBJ2-7, the complete variable domain is NAGVMQNPRHLVRRRGQEARLRCSPMKGHSHVYWYRQLPEEGLKFMVYLQKENIIDESGMPKERFSAEFPKEGPSILRIQQVVRGDSAAYFCASSPAGGGEQYFGPGTRLTVT.

The rearrangement links TRBV19 to TRBJ2-7; the match to TRBD1 covers 8 bases. V dropped 0 bases and J dropped 6; count of bases not matched to a gene: 7. Germline lookup yields CDR1 LNHDA and CDR2 SQIVND (reference sequence). The length of the CDR3 is 15 residues. The CDR3 sequence is CASSIDPSGGSEQYF. In nucleotides, the CDR3 is TGTGCCAGTAGTATAGATCCGTCAGGGGGCAGCGAGCAGTACTTC.

This clone turned up a few times. The V and J genes are TRBV5-1 and TRBJ1-1; weak D call: TRBD1 (5 bases). Germline values: CDR1 SGHRS, CDR2 YFSETQ. Trimming left V 4 bases short and J 1 base short, with 14 bases between. The CDR3 covers 15 residues. The CDR3 DNA is TGCGCCAGCAGCCCCCCGGGGGAGCCGAACACTGAAGCTTTCTTT. It encodes CASSPPGEPNTEAFF.

The chain links TRBV6-5 to TRBJ2-3; D not resolved. CDR1 is MNHEY, CDR2 SVGAGI, per germline. With 6 bases removed from V and 6 bases from J, the gap between germline ends came to 10 bases. The CDR3 has 12 residues. The CDR3: CASRRSSDTQYF. For the CDR3, the DNA is TGTGCCAGCAGGAGGAGTTCCGATACGCAGTATTTT.